The present T cell receptor beta chain was sequenced within a study of blood T cells in healthy people across ages. A second 7 to 11 cycle PCR used barcoded and J-beta primers. TCRdb used MiXCR to reprocess the 5' RACE reads, holding one entry per CDR3 protein. The profile covers 600,000 or so distinct CDR3 sequences, with around 20% appearing a single time and around 3.4% taken by the ten largest. Trimming pared 0 bases from V and 4 bases from J, leaving 9 bases between. In germline, CDR1 is DFQATT, CDR2 SNEGSKA (reference sequence). This CDR3 is 14 amino acids long. Each donor's blood draw was approximately 10 milliliters of peripheral blood.

This chain uses TRBV20-1 with TRBJ1-4, with D unclear. The sequencing input was blood. This receptor was taken from a man between 65 and 85 years old in good health. The CDR3 region is CSARDRVSNEKLFF. The CDR3 nucleotides read TGCAGTGCTAGAGATAGGGTCAGTAATGAAAAACTGTTTTTT.